These 29 T cell receptor beta chains originate from one sample sequenced in a study of T-cell reconstitution after alpha-beta-depleted transplantation in children. Construction of the TCRbeta library involved unique molecular identifiers. MiXCR, applied by TCRdb to the PCR reads, yields one record per CDR3 protein. This sample yields approximately 350,000 distinct CDR3 sequences, of which 9% to 12% are seen a single time; about 2.3% belongs to the top ten. The material sequenced was PBMCs from the stem cell graft donor, taken from the stem cell graft. The source is a human donor who donated a stem cell graft to a child with acute lymphoblastic leukemia.

The chain joins TRBV7-8 to TRBJ2-1; 11 bases align to TRBD2. CDR1 is SGHVS and CDR2 is FQNEAQ in the germline V gene. The V and J ends lost 2 bases and 6 bases, in that order; junction bases with no gene match: 6. The CDR3 spans 16 residues. The CDR3 reads CASSLPRLAGINEQFF. The CDR3 bases are TGTGCCAGCAGCTTACCCAGACTAGCGGGAATCAATGAGCAGTTCTTC.

This clonotype was picked up many times. The chain recombines TRBV7-8 with TRBJ1-1; weak D call: TRBD1 (6 bases). The CDR3 is 15 residues long. Per the germline V gene, CDR1 is SGHVS and CDR2 is FQNEAQ. Between the trimmed V and J ends, which lost 4 bases and 6 bases, there was a span of 18 bases. Here the CDR3 reads CASSSLGTGGSEAFF. In DNA, the CDR3 is TGTGCCAGCAGCTCCCTGGGTACGGGGGGCTCTGAAGCTTTCTTT.

This clonotype was seen ten or more times. Relative to the germline gene, one junction end is altered; a read error may explain this. The chain is built from TRBV6-1 and TRBJ1-1; D is undetermined. The CDR3 is 14 amino acids. Germline-derived CDR1 and CDR2 are MNHNS and SASEGT. The CDR3 DNA reads as TGTGCCAGCGGTGAAGCGCGCGAGAACACTGAAGCTTTCTTT. Amino acids: CASGEARENTEAFF.

This clonotype was picked up a small number of times. The chain is built from TRBV7-9 and TRBJ2-3; possible D gene TRBD2, 6 bases. The length of the CDR3 is 16 residues. The ends were cut back, 2 bases at V and 1 base at J, with 13 bases in the middle. CDR1 is SEHNR and CDR2 is FQNEAQ in the germline V gene (reference sequence). CDR3 DNA: TGTGCCAGCAGCTTAATCGGGAGCGGACGCACAGATACGCAGTATTTT. Its translation is CASSLIGSGRTDTQYF.

This chain connects TRBV7-6 to TRBJ2-3; D unresolved. This CDR3 has 15 amino acids. V lost 3 bases to trimming and J lost 0 bases, with 10 bases between them. The germline V gene encodes CDR1 SGHVS and CDR2 FNYEAQ. The CDR3: CASSLSKASTDTQYF. The CDR3 DNA sequence: TGTGCCAGCAGCTTGTCAAAGGCTAGCACAGATACGCAGTATTTT.

The chain couples TRBV27 to TRBJ1-2; D remains ambiguous. The germline CDR1 and CDR2 sequences are MNHEY and SMNVEV (reference sequence). The V end lost 6 bases, the J end lost 2 bases, and 16 bases lay between the germline ends. This CDR3 spans 15 amino acids. The DNA for the CDR3 is TGTGCCAGCAGCCTCCATAATGGGAGGAACTATGGCTACACCTTC. Translation: CASSLHNGRNYGYTF.

This clonotype was found a few times. The chain joins TRBV9 to TRBJ2-7; the match to TRBD2 covers 11 bases. The CDR3 spans 15 residues. Germline CDR1 is SGDLS and CDR2 is YYNGEE. The trim removed 0 bases at V and 5 bases at J, leaving 4 bases unmatched. The CDR3: CASSVVGGLADEQYF. In DNA, the CDR3 is TGTGCCAGCAGCGTAGTGGGGGGACTAGCGGACGAGCAGTACTTC.

This chain uses TRBV9 with TRBJ2-7, with 10 bases that match TRBD2. Germline values: CDR1 SGDLS, CDR2 YYNGEE. This CDR3 has 14 amino acids. V dropped 2 bases and J dropped 4; count of bases not matched to a gene: 3. In DNA, the CDR3 is TGTGCCAGCAGCGTGGGACTAGCGCCATACGAGCAGTACTTC. Amino acids: CASSVGLAPYEQYF.

In its sample, this clonotype was seen a few times. The V call is TRBV12-3 or TRBV12-4, the J call TRBJ2-7; 10 bases match TRBD2. The CDR3 covers 14 residues. V lost 3 bases and J lost 5; bases outside the gene matches: 4. The CDR3 nucleotides are TGTGCCAGCAGTTTTTCCCTAGCGGGAGACGAGCAGTACTTC. The encoded protein is CASSFSLAGDEQYF.

This clonotype was seen more than once but under ten times. The CDR3 sequence: CASGTLVHSGANVLTF. In nucleotides, the CDR3 is TGTGCCAGCGGTACCCTAGTCCACTCTGGGGCCAACGTCCTGACTTTC. This rearrangement joins TRBV28 to TRBJ2-6; unclear D gene. This CDR3 is 16 amino acids long. CDR1 and CDR2 (germline): MDHEN, SYDVKM. With 8 bases removed from V and 0 bases from J, the gap between germline ends came to 14 bases.

As DNA, the CDR3 is TGTGCCAGCAGTGGCCTACAGGATACGCAGTATTTT. It yields the protein CASSGLQDTQYF. V and J are TRBV25-1 and TRBJ2-3; D uncertain. Germline V gives CDR1 MGHDK, CDR2 SYGVNS. V was clipped by 4 bases and J by 6 bases, with 8 bases between them. This CDR3 has 12 residues.

The chain couples TRBV29-1 to TRBJ2-1, with 10 bases aligning to TRBD1. V trimming: 3 bases; J trimming: 7 bases; junction bases outside the gene matches: 12. The CDR3 consists of 16 residues. In germline, CDR1 is SQVTM, CDR2 ANQGSEA. The CDR3 sequence is CSVERPDRGWINEQFF. The CDR3 DNA reads as TGCAGCGTTGAGCGGCCGGACAGGGGGTGGATAAATGAGCAGTTCTTC.

This clonotype was counted ten times or more. This chain connects TRBV9 to TRBJ2-2, with D unclear. V lost 5 bases to trimming and J lost 6 bases, with 17 bases between them. The CDR3 sequence is 15 residues long. Germline CDR1 SGDLS, CDR2 YYNGEE. The CDR3 is CASSLFESAPGELFF. CDR3 sequence (DNA): TGTGCCAGCAGTCTATTTGAGTCGGCTCCCGGGGAGCTGTTTTTT.

The V call is TRBV29-1, the J call TRBJ2-3; D possibly matches TRBD1 or TRBD2 (5 bases each). This CDR3 contains 14 residues. V shed 4 bases and J shed 1 base, with 12 bases lying between them. Germline CDR1 reads SQVTM; CDR2 reads ANQGSEA. DNA for the CDR3: TGCAGCGTTGCCCTCGGGGCCGGCACAGATACGCAGTATTTT. It yields the protein CSVALGAGTDTQYF.

This clonotype came up a few times. V and J are TRBV7-9 and TRBJ2-1; the D gene could be TRBD1 or TRBD2 (5 bases each). The germline V gene encodes CDR1 SEHNR and CDR2 FQNEAQ (reference sequence). This CDR3 spans 12 amino acids. Trimming took off 3 bases at V and 13 bases at J, with 13 bases between the two ends. CDR3 amino acids: CASSFATGLQFF. The CDR3 DNA sequence: TGTGCCAGCAGCTTCGCCACGGGGCTCCAGTTCTTC.

This clonotype showed up many times. The V and J genes are TRBV7-2 and TRBJ2-3; D gene unclear. This CDR3 has 13 amino acids. Trimming left V 5 bases short and J 4 bases short, with 10 bases between. The germline V gene has CDR1 SGHTA and CDR2 FQGNSA. For the CDR3, the DNA is TGTGCCAGCAGCCCATTTCCCCCAGATACGCAGTATTTT. Its protein product is CASSPFPPDTQYF.

This clonotype has more than one count but fewer than ten. V usage is TRBV29-1 and J usage is TRBJ1-2; tentative D call: TRBD1 (5 bases). Trimming shortened V by 6 bases and J by 4 bases, and 12 bases separated the two germline ends. Germline values: CDR1 SQVTM, CDR2 ANQGSEA. This CDR3 region has 12 residues. The CDR3: CSVGGPAYGYTF. The CDR3 DNA follows: TGCAGCGTGGGGGGACCAGCCTATGGCTACACCTTC.

This clonotype has more than one count but fewer than ten. One end of the junction is discordant with germline, which a read error may explain. This chain uses TRBV5-6 with TRBJ2-7; 8 bases are shared with TRBD2. CDR1 and CDR2 from the germline V gene are SGHDT and YYEEEE. This CDR3 contains 15 residues. In DNA form, the CDR3 reads TGTGCCAGCAGTTGGGGACTAGTCTCTTCCTCCGAGCAGTACTTC. It codes for CASSWGLVSSSEQYF.

This clonotype occurred a few times. This chain links TRBV5-1 with TRBJ2-5; D is ambiguous. This CDR3 is built from 14 residues. Germline V gene data show CDR1 as SGHRS and CDR2 as YFSETQ. V was trimmed by 0 bases and J by 1 base, leaving 7 bases between them. Here the CDR3 reads CASSLGHLQETQYF. In nucleotides, the CDR3 is TGCGCCAGCAGCTTGGGACATCTCCAAGAGACCCAGTACTTC.

J is TRBJ2-3 and V is TRBV20-1; possibly TRBD2 for D (5 bases). Germline lookup yields CDR1 DFQATT and CDR2 SNEGSKA (reference sequence). V was trimmed by 2 bases and J by 0 bases, leaving 6 bases between them. The CDR3 length is 13 residues. The CDR3: CSARRGSTDTQYF. The CDR3 DNA reads as TGCAGTGCTAGACGCGGGAGCACAGATACGCAGTATTTT.

The V call is TRBV2, the J call TRBJ2-2; D gene unclear. Germline V gives CDR1 SNHLY, CDR2 FYNNEI. V was clipped by 9 bases and J by 4 bases, with 9 bases between them. CDR3 length equals 12 residues. The CDR3 spells CASGLGTGELFF. As DNA, the CDR3 is TGTGCCAGTGGTTTGGGCACCGGGGAGCTGTTTTTT.

There are a few counts of this clonotype. The rearrangement links TRBV4-3 to TRBJ1-1; D unclear. CDR3 size: 16 residues. CDR1 and CDR2 (germline): LGHNA, YSLEER. Deletions cut 0 bases from V and 1 base from J, with 12 bases between. The CDR3 protein is CASSQDAGRKNTEAFF. Written as DNA, the CDR3 is TGCGCCAGCAGCCAAGACGCGGGGAGGAAGAACACTGAAGCTTTCTTT.

V is TRBV4-1 and J is TRBJ2-1; TRBD1 matches 9 bases. V lost 6 bases and J lost 5; bases outside the gene matches: 14. Germline assignment: CDR1 MGHRA and CDR2 YSYEKL. The length of the CDR3 is 17 residues. CDR3 in DNA: TGCGCCAGCAGTGTCTCTCCAGAACAGGGGGCAGACAATGAGCAGTTCTTC. As protein: CASSVSPEQGADNEQFF.

The chain has TRBV25-1 and TRBJ1-3, with a tentative D call TRBD1 (5 bases). V was trimmed by 10 bases and J by 2 bases, leaving 9 bases between them. There are 12 residues in the CDR3. Germline-derived CDR1 and CDR2 are MGHDK and SYGVNS. The CDR3 loop reads CATRGTGNTIYF. In DNA, the CDR3 is TGTGCCACCCGGGGGACTGGAAACACCATATATTTT. The full variable domain, with the rest looked up from reference TRBV25-1 and TRBJ1-3, is EADIYQTPRYLVIGTGKKITLECSQTMGHDKMYWYQQDPGMELHLIHYSYGVNSTEKGDLSSESTVSRIRTEHFPLTLESARPSHTSQYLCATRGTGNTIYFGEGSWLTVV.

This clonotype was found a few times. This chain uses TRBV28 with TRBJ2-1; 10 nucleotides line up with TRBD2. Trimming cost V 3 bases and J 1 base; bases outside gene matches: 6. This CDR3 has 17 amino acids. Germline V gives CDR1 MDHEN, CDR2 SYDVKM. In DNA, the CDR3 is TGTGCCAGCAGTTTTGGACTAGCGGTTTCTTCCTACAATGAGCAGTTCTTC. Its protein is CASSFGLAVSSYNEQFF.

This clonotype is categorized as medium-sized. The chain employs TRBV5-1 and TRBJ2-1, with D possibly being TRBD2 (6 bases). This CDR3 region has 16 residues. The germline V gene has CDR1 SGHRS and CDR2 YFSETQ. Trimming pared 1 base from V and 5 bases from J, leaving 16 bases between. CDR3 residues: CASSLQAGTGNNEQFF. The CDR3, as DNA: TGCGCCAGCAGCTTGCAGGCGGGGACCGGAAACAATGAGCAGTTCTTC.

In this sample, this clonotype turned up a few times. This rearrangement joins TRBV25-1 to TRBJ1-1, with a weak D call TRBD1 (5 bases). The ends were cut back, 8 bases at V and 5 bases at J, with 15 bases in the middle. The length of the CDR3 is 13 residues. Germline V gene lookup returns CDR1 MGHDK and CDR2 SYGVNS. The CDR3 loop is CASPTWGRTEAFF. The CDR3 DNA reads as TGTGCCAGCCCCACATGGGGGAGGACTGAAGCTTTCTTT.

The chain combines TRBV30 with TRBJ2-1; no clear D. This CDR3 contains 15 residues. V was cut by 0 bases and J by 0 bases, with 9 bases left in between. Germline lookup yields CDR1 GTSNPN and CDR2 SVGIG (reference sequence). Here the CDR3 DNA reads TGTGCCTGGAGTGTCGGCGGCAGCTCCTACAATGAGCAGTTCTTC. Translating it yields CAWSVGGSSYNEQFF.

This chain connects TRBV4-1 to TRBJ2-3, with 7 bases fitting TRBD2. From germline, CDR1 is MGHRA and CDR2 YSYEKL. The CDR3 has 16 amino acids. With V trimmed by 0 bases and J by 2 bases, 5 bases remained unmatched. The CDR3 reads CASSQDRLADTDTQYF. Written as DNA, the CDR3 is TGCGCCAGCAGCCAAGATCGGCTAGCGGACACAGATACGCAGTATTTT.